The 25 T cell receptor beta chains reported below all come from one sample, sequenced in a study of T cells expressing NK-cell markers. TCRdb reworked the 5' RACE reads into one entry per CDR3 protein, no DNA. The table for this sample gives about 550,000 distinct CDR3 sequences. The sequenced material came from blood T cells: a sorted CD56 or NKG2C T cell subset, CD4+ or CD8+ T cells, or bulk PBMC T cells (not recorded which). The receptor set was obtained from a man younger than 30 in good health.

The genes are TRBV6-1 and TRBJ1-2. The CDR3 length is 12 residues. The germline V gene has CDR1 MNHNS and CDR2 SASEGT. This chain's CDR3 is CASSNNYYGYTF.

This chain uses TRBV24-1 with TRBJ2-5; without DNA, the TCRdb call of TRBD1 cannot be checked. The CDR3 consists of 14 residues. Germline CDR1 and CDR2: KGHDR and SFDVKD. The CDR3 sequence is CATSDTGGKETQYF.

This chain joins TRBV24-1 and TRBJ1-5. Germline values: CDR1 KGHDR, CDR2 SFDVKD. This CDR3 comprises 13 residues. The CDR3 here is CATVRVLNQPQHF.

The chain has TRBV6-5 and TRBJ2-5; with no DNA, the TCRdb D assignment of TRBD1 cannot be verified. The CDR3 loop spans 15 amino acids. CDR1 is MNHEY, CDR2 SVGAGI, per germline. CDR3 sequence reads: CASSYSSPVWGTQYF.

The chain uses TRBV11-2 and TRBJ2-1. CDR1 and CDR2 (germline): SGHAT, FQNNGV. The CDR3 sequence is 14 residues long. CDR3 region: CASSSGFAAYEQFF. The whole variable domain, remainder taken from reference TRBV11-2 and TRBJ2-1, is EAGVAQSPRYKIIEKRQSVAFWCNPISGHATLYWYQQILGQGPKLLIQFQNNGVVDDSQLPKDRFSAERLKGVDSTLKIQPAKLEDSAVYLCASSSGFAAYEQFFGPGTRLTVL.

The V gene is TRBV3-1, the J gene TRBJ2-2; absent DNA, TCRdb's TRBD2 call cannot be checked. Looked up from germline, CDR1 is LGHDT and CDR2 is YNNKEL (reference sequence). This CDR3 comprises 16 residues. The CDR3 reads CASSQDPPGWYGELFF. The whole variable domain, remainder taken from reference TRBV3-1 and TRBJ2-2, is DTAVSQTPKYLVTQMGNDKSIKCEQNLGHDTMYWYKQDSKKFLKIMFSYNNKELIINETVPNRFSPKSPDKAHLNLHINSLELGDSAVYFCASSQDPPGWYGELFFGEGSRLTVL.

V and J are TRBV20-1 and TRBJ2-2; the TRBD1 assignment by TCRdb is unverifiable without DNA. The germline CDR1 and CDR2 sequences are DFQATT and SNEGSKA (reference sequence). The CDR3 extends over 15 amino acids. CDR3 loop: CSAREDSSWNGELFF.

This chain uses TRBV7-9 with TRBJ2-7. Per the germline V gene, CDR1 is SEHNR and CDR2 is FQNEAQ (reference sequence). The CDR3 loop spans 15 amino acids. This CDR3 reads CASSSYGDNLYEQYF.

CDR3 region: CASSIGTGPQYF. The rearrangement links TRBV19 to TRBJ2-3; lacking DNA, the TRBD1 call made by TCRdb goes unchecked. This CDR3 is built from 12 residues. Germline values: CDR1 LNHDA, CDR2 SQIVND (reference sequence). The full variable domain, rest sourced from reference TRBV19 and TRBJ2-3, is DGGITQSPKYLFRKEGQNVTLSCEQNLNHDAMYWYRQDPGQGLRLIYYSQIVNDFQKGDIAEGYSVSREKKESFPLTVTSAQKNPTAFYLCASSIGTGPQYFGPGTRLTVL.

The CDR3 sequence: CATSDPSGSGSSHEQYF. The rearrangement links TRBV24-1 to TRBJ2-7; TCRdb's assignment of TRBD2 cannot be checked, as there is no DNA. The CDR3 is 17 amino acids. Germline V CDR1 and CDR2: KGHDR, SFDVKD.

The genes are TRBV7-9 and TRBJ2-5; checking the TCRdb D call of TRBD1 is not possible without DNA. The CDR3 is 15 residues long. CDR1 and CDR2 (germline): SEHNR, FQNEAQ (reference sequence). CDR3 in amino acids: CASSPTGISGETQYF.

The CDR3 region is CAISSQGGEVEQFF. V and J are TRBV3-1 and TRBJ2-1; checking the TCRdb D call of TRBD1 is not possible without DNA. Germline CDR1 LGHDT, CDR2 YNNKEL (reference sequence). CDR3 length: 14 amino acids.

The rearrangement uses TRBV4-3 and TRBJ2-7. Germline CDR1 reads LGHNA; CDR2 reads YSLEER. The CDR3 is made up of 16 amino acids. The CDR3 is CASSQDIGGSPYEQYF.

The chain recombines TRBV5-1 with TRBJ2-6; TCRdb gives TRBD1 as the D gene, but with no DNA this cannot be confirmed. Germline CDR1 SGHRS, CDR2 YFSETQ. CDR3 length: 17 amino acids. The CDR3 spells CASSPLQDSSGANVLTF.

This sequence joins TRBV27 and TRBJ2-2; without DNA, the TCRdb call of TRBD2 cannot be checked. CDR1 is MNHEY, CDR2 SMNVEV, per germline (reference sequence). The CDR3 contains 17 residues. The CDR3 spells CASSHSGRVANTGELFF.

The chain combines TRBV2 with TRBJ2-3. This CDR3 has 15 amino acids. Germline V gives CDR1 SNHLY, CDR2 FYNNEI. CDR3 in amino acids: CASSTDATSTDTQYF. Full variable domain (missing parts from reference TRBV2 and TRBJ2-3): EPEVTQTPSHQVTQMGQEVILRCVPISNHLYFYWYRQILGQKVEFLVSFYNNEISEKSEIFDDQFSVERPDGSNFTLKIRSTKLEDSAMYFCASSTDATSTDTQYFGPGTRLTVL.

V and J are TRBV24-1 and TRBJ2-1; the TCRdb call, TRBD2, lacks DNA for checking. The germline V gene has CDR1 KGHDR and CDR2 SFDVKD. This CDR3 has 15 amino acids. The CDR3 spells CATSDLKTSGNEQFF.

The chain employs TRBV5-5 and TRBJ2-5. The CDR3 is made up of 14 amino acids. CDR1 is SGHKS, CDR2 YYEKEE, per germline (reference sequence). This CDR3 reads CASSLGDGQETQYF.

This sequence joins TRBV11-2 and TRBJ2-7; the D call of TRBD1 rests on TCRdb alone, since no DNA is present to check it. The CDR3 contains 15 residues. Germline loops: CDR1 SGHAT, CDR2 FQNNGV. This CDR3 is CASSQTGTGTFEQYF.

This chain joins TRBV24-1 and TRBJ2-1; checking the TCRdb D call of TRBD2 is not possible without DNA. This CDR3 has 16 residues. Germline loops: CDR1 KGHDR, CDR2 SFDVKD. The CDR3 reads CATSDETSGVYNEQFF.

The CDR3 sequence: CSATPPAGGPADEQFF. This sequence joins TRBV20-1 and TRBJ2-1; TCRdb's D call of TRBD2 is untestable without DNA. The V gene's germline CDR1 is DFQATT and CDR2 SNEGSKA (reference sequence). This CDR3 is 16 amino acids long.

The chain links TRBV5-6 to TRBJ2-3; the D call from TCRdb, TRBD1, cannot be confirmed without DNA. The CDR3 is 14 amino acids. Germline V gene lookup returns CDR1 SGHDT and CDR2 YYEEEE. The CDR3 sequence is CASSRQGDTDTQYF.

The chain employs TRBV12-3 or TRBV12-4 and TRBJ2-3; TCRdb selects TRBD1, and the lack of DNA leaves this call unchecked. The CDR3 has 15 residues. CDR3: CASSWGDRGADTQYF.

This chain connects TRBV7-9 to TRBJ2-6; the D gene TCRdb calls, TRBD1, cannot be checked with no DNA. CDR1 is SEHNR and CDR2 is FQNEAQ in the germline V gene (reference sequence). The CDR3 totals 17 residues. CDR3 loop: CASSYRTDGYGANVLTF.

This sequence joins TRBV11-3 and TRBJ2-5; TCRdb's D call, TRBD2, is unchecked because there is no DNA. Germline lookup yields CDR1 SGHNT and CDR2 YENEEA. The CDR3 has 13 residues. CDR3 in amino acids: CASKAGGQETQYF. Together with reference TRBV11-3 and TRBJ2-5, the CDR3 gives the full variable domain: EAGVVQSPRYKIIEKKQPVAFWCNPISGHNTLYWYLQNLGQGPELLIRYENEEAVDDSQLPKDRFSAERLKGVDSTLKIQPAELGDSAVYLCASKAGGQETQYFGPGTRLLVL.